These 9 T cell receptor beta chains originate from one sample sequenced in a study of T-cell memory formation after mild COVID-19. TCRdb re-derived calls from the 5' RACE reads in MiXCR, one entry per CDR3 protein. The sample contains about 160,000 distinct CDR3 sequences, around a third of which appear only once. What was sequenced was PBMCs or a T cell subset sorted from them (not recorded which). The receptors derive from an adult woman who had mild COVID-19 (a few samples of this study predate the infection). Cell type and time point are not known.

This rearrangement joins TRBV5-1 to TRBJ1-6; D is ambiguous. The CDR3 is 17 residues long. Trimming pared 0 bases from V and 0 bases from J, leaving 10 bases between. CDR1 and CDR2 from the germline V gene are SGHRS and YFSETQ. This chain's CDR3 is CASSLEPVSSYNSPLHF. The CDR3 DNA reads TGCGCCAGCAGCTTGGAACCCGTGAGCTCCTATAATTCACCCCTCCACTTT.

The chain joins TRBV5-1 to TRBJ2-5; 14 bases are shared with TRBD2. Germline V CDR1 and CDR2: SGHRS, YFSETQ. The CDR3 totals 17 residues. V lost 5 bases, J lost 5 bases, and 11 bases stayed unmatched. The CDR3 reads CASRGLAGALLEETQYF. CDR3 nucleotides: TGCGCCAGCAGGGGACTAGCGGGAGCACTCCTTGAGGAGACCCAGTACTTC.

This chain uses TRBV6-1 with TRBJ2-2; D not certain. The CDR3 totals 14 residues. Trimming left V 7 bases short and J 0 bases short, with 9 bases between. Germline V gives CDR1 MNHNS, CDR2 SASEGT. CDR3 in DNA: TGTGCCAGCACGTTTAGTGCGAACACCGGGGAGCTGTTTTTT. Protein sequence: CASTFSANTGELFF.

The V call is TRBV3-1, the J call TRBJ2-7; D unclear. The germline CDR1 and CDR2 sequences are LGHDT and YNNKEL (reference sequence). With 1 base removed from V and 1 base from J, the gap between germline ends came to 8 bases. The length of the CDR3 is 14 residues. The CDR3: CASSQGRKSYEQYF. CDR3 nucleotide sequence: TGTGCCAGCAGCCAAGGTCGGAAATCCTACGAGCAGTACTTC.

The chain recombines TRBV9 with TRBJ1-1; a weak D match, TRBD1 (6 bases). V gave up 4 bases and J gave up 1 base, with 8 bases separating them. Germline lookup yields CDR1 SGDLS and CDR2 YYNGEE. The CDR3 sequence is 13 residues long. CDR3 region: CASSKGGNTEAFF. CDR3 sequence (DNA): TGTGCCAGCAGCAAAGGGGGGAACACTGAAGCTTTCTTT.

This clonotype was counted only a few times. The J gene is TRBJ2-1, the V gene TRBV2; 8 nucleotides agree with TRBD1. There are 15 residues in the CDR3. Trimming removed 8 bases from V and 1 base from J; junction bases left unmatched: 7. Germline assignment: CDR1 SNHLY and CDR2 FYNNEI. CDR3 bases: TGTGCCAGCCTCCCGGGACAGGTATCCTACAATGAGCAGTTCTTC. Its translation: CASLPGQVSYNEQFF.

This chain connects TRBV9 to TRBJ2-7; D remains unclear. The V gene's germline CDR1 is SGDLS and CDR2 YYNGEE. With 3 bases removed from V and 7 bases from J, the gap between germline ends came to 14 bases. CDR3 length: 13 amino acids. The CDR3 is CASSEDAPGEQYF. The CDR3 DNA reads TGTGCCAGCAGCGAGGACGCCCCCGGTGAGCAGTACTTC.

The chain links TRBV5-1 to TRBJ2-5, with D perhaps being TRBD1 or TRBD2 (6 bases each). The CDR3 length is 15 residues. Germline V lookup: CDR1 SGHRS, CDR2 YFSETQ. Trimming took 6 bases from V and 2 from J, leaving 17 bases between them. CDR3 sequence reads: CASTLTGAPQETQYF. CDR3 DNA: TGCGCCAGCACTCTAACGGGGGCCCCGCAAGAGACCCAGTACTTC.

This clonotype occurred once. The chain has TRBV29-1 and TRBJ1-6; TRBD1 matches at 9 bases. CDR3 length equals 13 residues. Germline V CDR1 and CDR2: SQVTM, ANQGSEA. With 7 bases clipped from V and 7 bases from J, the junction kept 5 bases outside the gene matches. CDR3 residues: CSAGTGRNSPLHF. The CDR3 bases are TGCAGCGCTGGGACAGGGCGCAATTCACCCCTCCACTTT.